This is a list of T cell receptor beta chains from one sample in a study of blood T cell repertoires in COVID-19. Sequencing was performed with immunoSEQ multiplex PCR; in TCRdb, only in-frame clones are kept and a portion is missing. The table lists tens of thousands of clones, approximately 80% of them singletons. The material sequenced was peripheral blood. The receptors originated from a human donor in a cohort sampled during active COVID-19. CDR3s include the opening cysteine and the closing phenylalanine or tryptophan. A D gene is named only where the DNA matches it firmly. For some rows the clone size is stated as once, few or many, or as a class when expanded; others skip it.

clone_size: -
d_call: TRBD2
v_call: TRBV7-3
j_call: TRBJ2-3
cdr3_nt: TGTGCCAGCAGCCTTGGCTCAGCGGGGCAAGATACGCAGTATTTT
cdr3_aa: CASSLGSAGQDTQYF

clone_size: -
d_call: -
v_call: TRBV3-1/TRBV3-2
j_call: TRBJ2-3
cdr3_nt: TGTGCCAGCAGCCAAGATGGGAGCTTTAGCGCAGATACGCAGTATTTT
cdr3_aa: CASSQDGSFSADTQYF

clone_size: -
d_call: -
v_call: TRBV15
j_call: TRBJ2-7
cdr3_nt: TGTGCCACCAGCAGAGACGGGAGCTCCTACGAGCAGTACTTC
cdr3_aa: CATSRDGSSYEQYF

clone_size: -
d_call: -
v_call: TRBV5-1
j_call: TRBJ2-2
cdr3_nt: TGCGCCAGCAGCTTGGTAGTAGCGGAGACCGGGGAGCTGTTTTTT
cdr3_aa: CASSLVVAETGELFF

clone_size: -
d_call: -
v_call: TRBV5-1
j_call: TRBJ1-4
cdr3_nt: TGCGCCAGCAGCTTGACAGAACCAACTAATGAAAAACTGTTTTTT
cdr3_aa: CASSLTEPTNEKLFF

clone_size: -
d_call: TRBD1
v_call: TRBV19
j_call: TRBJ2-1
cdr3_nt: TGTGCCAGTATTTCCGGGACAGATTACAATGAGCAGTTCTTC
cdr3_aa: CASISGTDYNEQFF

clone_size: once
d_call: TRBD1
v_call: TRBV6-6
j_call: TRBJ2-7
cdr3_nt: TGTGCCAGCAGTCGAGACGGGGTGAGACAGGGTGGTGGCGAGCAGTACTTC
cdr3_aa: CASSRDGVRQGGGEQYF

clone_size: -
d_call: -
v_call: TRBV6-4
j_call: TRBJ2-1
cdr3_nt: TGTGCCAGCAGTGACTCCCGCCAGGGTGCGCAGTTCTTC
cdr3_aa: CASSDSRQGAQFF

clone_size: -
d_call: TRBD2
v_call: TRBV7-3
j_call: TRBJ2-2
cdr3_nt: TGTGCCAGCAGCATAGCCGGGACTAGGTGGAACACCGGGGAGCTGTTTTTT
cdr3_aa: CASSIAGTRWNTGELFF

clone_size: -
d_call: TRBD1
v_call: TRBV28
j_call: TRBJ1-5
cdr3_nt: TGTGCCAGCAGTTTCGACGGGACAGGGGGCGCGCGCAATCAGCCCCAGCATTTT
cdr3_aa: CASSFDGTGGARNQPQHF

clone_size: once
d_call: -
v_call: TRBV19
j_call: TRBJ2-7
cdr3_nt: TGTGCCAGTAGTACGACGAAGACAAGTTACGAGCAGTACTTC
cdr3_aa: CASSTTKTSYEQYF

clone_size: once
d_call: -
v_call: TRBV6-5
j_call: TRBJ2-3
cdr3_nt: TGTGCCAGCAGCAACACAGATACGCAGTATTTT
cdr3_aa: CASSNTDTQYF

clone_size: -
d_call: TRBD1
v_call: TRBV10-2
j_call: TRBJ1-6
cdr3_nt: TGCGCCAGCAGTGTCCTGGGACAGGGTAGAGGATCACCCCTCCACTTT
cdr3_aa: CASSVLGQGRGSPLHF

clone_size: -
d_call: -
v_call: TRBV27
j_call: TRBJ2-7
cdr3_nt: TGTGCCAGCAGTTTGCGGGGATACGAGCAGTACTTC
cdr3_aa: CASSLRGYEQYF

clone_size: -
d_call: -
v_call: TRBV5-1
j_call: TRBJ2-1
cdr3_nt: TGCGCCAGCAGCTACGGGATAAACAATGAGCAGTTCTTC
cdr3_aa: CASSYGINNEQFF

clone_size: -
d_call: TRBD2
v_call: TRBV9
j_call: TRBJ2-2
cdr3_nt: TGTGCCAGCAGCGTATCTAGCGGGGGCCCGAACACCGGGGAGCTGTTTTTT
cdr3_aa: CASSVSSGGPNTGELFF

clone_size: -
d_call: -
v_call: TRBV4-1
j_call: TRBJ2-7
cdr3_nt: TGCGCCAGCAGCCATTATCAGGGAAGTTCCTACGAGCAGTACTTC
cdr3_aa: CASSHYQGSSYEQYF

clone_size: -
d_call: TRBD2
v_call: TRBV3-1/TRBV3-2
j_call: TRBJ2-5
cdr3_nt: TGTGCCAGCAGCAGGGCCCCCTGGCGGGGGGTCAAAGAGACCCAGTACTTC
cdr3_aa: CASSRAPWRGVKETQYF

clone_size: -
d_call: TRBD1
v_call: TRBV6-5
j_call: TRBJ2-1
cdr3_nt: TGTGCCAGCAGTTACTCGAACAGGGGCACCTACAATGAGCAGTTCTTC
cdr3_aa: CASSYSNRGTYNEQFF

clone_size: -
d_call: TRBD1
v_call: TRBV11-2
j_call: TRBJ2-3
cdr3_nt: TGTGCCAGCAGCTGGGACAGGCCCCGCACAGATACGCAGTATTTT
cdr3_aa: CASSWDRPRTDTQYF

clone_size: -
d_call: TRBD1
v_call: TRBV10-3
j_call: TRBJ1-2
cdr3_nt: TGTGCCATCAGTGACCCAGTCGACAGGGGAGGTGGCTACACCTTC
cdr3_aa: CAISDPVDRGGGYTF

clone_size: -
d_call: TRBD1
v_call: TRBV5-1
j_call: TRBJ1-1
cdr3_nt: TGCGCCAGCAGCGAGACAGGGGGCCTGAACACTGAAGCTTTCTTT
cdr3_aa: CASSETGGLNTEAFF

clone_size: -
d_call: -
v_call: TRBV11-2
j_call: TRBJ2-7
cdr3_nt: TGTGCCAGCGGTTGGGAGTACGAGCAGTACTTC
cdr3_aa: CASGWEYEQYF

clone_size: few
d_call: -
v_call: TRBV4-1
j_call: TRBJ2-7
cdr3_nt: TGCGCCAGCAGCCAAGAGTTGTCAGGGAATACCTACGAGCAGTACTTC
cdr3_aa: CASSQELSGNTYEQYF

clone_size: -
d_call: TRBD1
v_call: TRBV13
j_call: TRBJ1-6
cdr3_nt: TGTGCCAGCAGCGACAGGGACCGGGTAGGGCCCCTCCACTTT
cdr3_aa: CASSDRDRVGPLHF

clone_size: once
d_call: -
v_call: TRBV5-4
j_call: TRBJ2-6
cdr3_nt: TGTGCCAGCAAAGGACAGATTCTCTCTGGGGCCAACGTCCTGACTTTC
cdr3_aa: CASKGQILSGANVLTF

clone_size: -
d_call: -
v_call: TRBV7-8
j_call: TRBJ2-1
cdr3_nt: TGTGCCAGCAGCTTAAGGCGGGGACCTACCTACAATGAGCAGTTCTTC
cdr3_aa: CASSLRRGPTYNEQFF

clone_size: once
d_call: -
v_call: TRBV19
j_call: TRBJ1-2
cdr3_nt: TGTGCCAGTAGGAGCCGCGGGGGGGTTAACTATGGCTACACCTTC
cdr3_aa: CASRSRGGVNYGYTF

clone_size: once
d_call: TRBD2
v_call: TRBV13
j_call: TRBJ2-2
cdr3_nt: TGTGCCAGCAGCTTGAGCGGGGAAGGTTCGGCCGGGGAGCTGTTTTTT
cdr3_aa: CASSLSGEGSAGELFF

clone_size: -
d_call: TRBD2
v_call: TRBV5-5
j_call: TRBJ2-3
cdr3_nt: TGTGCCAGCAGGACTCGACTAGCGGGGGGATTCAGCACAGATACGCAGTATTTT
cdr3_aa: CASRTRLAGGFSTDTQYF

clone_size: few
d_call: -
v_call: TRBV27
j_call: TRBJ1-5
cdr3_nt: TGTGCCAGCCGACGGCGGGGTCAGCCCCAGCATTTT
cdr3_aa: CASRRRGQPQHF

clone_size: -
d_call: TRBD1
v_call: TRBV27
j_call: TRBJ1-1
cdr3_nt: TGTGCCAGCAGTTCATCCGGGACAGTAAACACTGAAGCTTTCTTT
cdr3_aa: CASSSSGTVNTEAFF

clone_size: -
d_call: -
v_call: TRBV6-1
j_call: TRBJ1-4
cdr3_nt: TGTGCCAGCAGTGAAGGGCAGTTTAATGAAAAACTGTTTTTT
cdr3_aa: CASSEGQFNEKLFF

clone_size: -
d_call: TRBD2
v_call: TRBV7-2
j_call: TRBJ2-1
cdr3_nt: TGTGCCAGCAGCAAGACTAGCGGGGTCAACAATGAGCAGTTCTTC
cdr3_aa: CASSKTSGVNNEQFF

clone_size: -
d_call: TRBD1
v_call: TRBV7-6
j_call: TRBJ1-1
cdr3_nt: TGTGCCAGCAGCTTAGGGGGACAGACTGGTGAAGCTTTCTTT
cdr3_aa: CASSLGGQTGEAFF

clone_size: once
d_call: -
v_call: TRBV2
j_call: TRBJ2-4
cdr3_nt: TGTGCCAGCACCGAGGGACTCCGGGTAGCCAAAAACATTCAGTACTTC
cdr3_aa: CASTEGLRVAKNIQYF

clone_size: -
d_call: -
v_call: TRBV5-5
j_call: TRBJ1-1
cdr3_nt: TGTGCCAGCAGCTTGGAATTGGGGGCCTTGAGCACTGAAGCTTTCTTT
cdr3_aa: CASSLELGALSTEAFF

clone_size: -
d_call: TRBD1
v_call: TRBV19
j_call: TRBJ2-1
cdr3_nt: TGTGCCAGTAGTAACAGGGGGCTCCATGAGCAGTTCTTC
cdr3_aa: CASSNRGLHEQFF

clone_size: -
d_call: -
v_call: TRBV14
j_call: TRBJ1-4
cdr3_nt: TGTGCCAGCAGCCAAGCCCTAACGGCAACTAATGAAAAACTGTTTTTT
cdr3_aa: CASSQALTATNEKLFF

clone_size: -
d_call: -
v_call: TRBV30
j_call: TRBJ1-5
cdr3_nt: TGTGCCTGGAGTTCCGGGAGCAATCAGCCCCAGCATTTT
cdr3_aa: CAWSSGSNQPQHF

clone_size: -
d_call: TRBD1
v_call: TRBV28
j_call: TRBJ1-4
cdr3_nt: TGTGCCAGCAGTTTAACTACAGGGGGCGAAAAACTGTTTTTT
cdr3_aa: CASSLTTGGEKLFF

clone_size: -
d_call: TRBD1
v_call: TRBV15
j_call: TRBJ1-2
cdr3_nt: TGTGCCACCAGCGCCGGGACAGGGGTGAGTGGCTACACCTTC
cdr3_aa: CATSAGTGVSGYTF

clone_size: -
d_call: -
v_call: TRBV6-6
j_call: TRBJ2-1
cdr3_nt: TGTGCCAGCAGTTACTCAGGAGGCGCCAATGAGCAGTTCTTC
cdr3_aa: CASSYSGGANEQFF

clone_size: -
d_call: TRBD1
v_call: TRBV6-5
j_call: TRBJ1-2
cdr3_nt: TGTGCCAGCAGTTACACGTGGACAGGGGGCGATGTCTACACCTTC
cdr3_aa: CASSYTWTGGDVYTF

clone_size: -
d_call: TRBD2
v_call: TRBV5-4
j_call: TRBJ2-2
cdr3_nt: TGTGCCAGCAGCGTTAGGACTAGAAGGGTTGCCGGGGAGCTGTTTTTT
cdr3_aa: CASSVRTRRVAGELFF

clone_size: -
d_call: -
v_call: TRBV19
j_call: TRBJ1-2
cdr3_nt: TGTGCCAGTAGCACCCCTACACGCGGTAGCTATGGCTACACCTTC
cdr3_aa: CASSTPTRGSYGYTF